Each of the 8 T cell receptor beta chains below was sequenced from the same sample in a study of PD-1 blockade in classical Hodgkin lymphoma. Specified time point: newly diagnosed, previously untreated cHL patient sample. Only in-frame clones appear in the TCRdb table, and some are missing; sequencing was by immunoSEQ multiplex PCR. Altogether approximately 17,000 clones are present, about 93% being singletons, with the ten largest covering about 7%. Sequencing input: peripheral blood mononuclear cells (PBMCs). These receptors were obtained from a human donor with classical Hodgkin lymphoma.

The V call is TRBV28, the J call TRBJ1-3, with D unresolved. Germline values: CDR1 MDHEN, CDR2 SYDVKM. Trimming pared 6 bases from V and 0 bases from J, leaving 15 bases between. The CDR3 has 16 amino acids. The CDR3 DNA sequence: TGTGCCAGCAGCCCGCCCGCGGGTTCCTCTGGAAACACCATATATTTT. This encodes CASSPPAGSSGNTIYF.

This clone has a single count. This chain links TRBV18 with TRBJ2-7, with TRBD2 identical over 13 bases. V was clipped by 3 bases and J by 6 bases; unmatched bases: 5. The CDR3 loop spans 15 amino acids. CDR1 is KGHSH and CDR2 is LQKENI in the germline V gene. The CDR3 coding sequence is TGTGCCAGCTCACCCGGACTAGCGGGAGTCAGCGAGCAGTACTTC. The encoded protein is CASSPGLAGVSEQYF.

V gene TRBV6-6 combines with J gene TRBJ2-7; D uncertain. The CDR3 length is 15 residues. Per germline, CDR1 MNHNY and CDR2 SVGAGI (reference sequence). The V end was cut by 4 bases, the J end by 1 base, with 14 bases between. CDR3 nucleotide sequence: TGTGCCAGCAGTTCCCTATCCGGCCGATCCTACGAGCAGTACTTC. It encodes CASSSLSGRSYEQYF.

This chain uses TRBV30 with TRBJ2-7; 10 bases agree with TRBD1. The ends lost 5 bases at V and 5 bases at J; junction bases unmatched: 12. Germline loops: CDR1 GTSNPN, CDR2 SVGIG (reference sequence). This CDR3 spans 15 amino acids. The DNA for the CDR3 is TGTGCCTGGGACCCTAGACAGGGGGCATCCAACGAGCAGTACTTC. This encodes CAWDPRQGASNEQYF.

The chain links TRBV6-1 to TRBJ2-7; 10 nucleotides line up with TRBD2. CDR1 and CDR2 (germline): MNHNS, SASEGT. The CDR3 extends over 15 amino acids. V dropped 7 bases and J dropped 4; count of bases not matched to a gene: 10. The CDR3 region is CASTHEPAGGYEQYF. DNA of the CDR3: TGTGCCAGCACCCATGAGCCAGCGGGAGGGTACGAGCAGTACTTC.

The chain uses TRBV9 and TRBJ2-1; 7 bases align to TRBD2. The CDR3 extends over 15 amino acids. V lost 0 bases to trimming and J lost 2 bases; unmatched junction nucleotides: 2. CDR1 SGDLS and CDR2 YYNGEE come from the germline V gene. CDR3 loop: CASSVDGRTYNEQFF. The CDR3 DNA reads as TGTGCCAGCAGCGTAGACGGGAGGACCTACAATGAGCAGTTCTTC.

This chain connects TRBV19 to TRBJ1-5; 9 nucleotides agree with TRBD1. The CDR3 is made up of 16 amino acids. After removal of 10 bases from V and 2 bases from J, the junction contained 12 bases not matched to a gene. The V gene's germline CDR1 is LNHDA and CDR2 SQIVND (reference sequence). CDR3 residues: CATRSTGGRGNQPQHF. CDR3 sequence (DNA): TGTGCCACCAGATCGACAGGGGGGAGGGGCAATCAGCCCCAGCATTTT.

V gene TRBV25-1 combines with J gene TRBJ2-7; 10 bases match TRBD2. Germline CDR1 reads MGHDK; CDR2 reads SYGVNS. This CDR3 is 15 amino acids long. The V gene end was trimmed by 7 bases and the J gene end by 3 bases; junction bases not matched to a gene: 9. The CDR3 here is CASTEGLAGVYEQYF. The CDR3 DNA sequence: TGTGCCAGCACTGAGGGGCTAGCGGGAGTCTACGAGCAGTACTTC.